This is a list of T cell receptor beta chains from one sample in a study of blood T cells in healthy people across ages. In TCRdb, the 5' RACE reads were re-called with MiXCR into one record per CDR3 protein. The profile shows about 620,000 distinct CDR3 sequences, around 20% of them singletons. The sample taken for sequencing was blood. The receptors were gathered from a man aged 70 or older in good health. Both conserved end residues are part of each CDR3. Each record gives: V gene, J gene, D gene, clone size, CDR3 DNA, CDR3 protein. The D gene is left open where the match is weak. For some rows the clone size is stated as once, few or many, or as a class when expanded; others skip it.

TRBV6-5,TRBJ2-3,TRBD2,.,TGTGCCAGCAGTTTCTGGCCGCGGGGGGATACGCAGTATTTT,CASSFWPRGDTQYF
TRBV20-1,TRBJ1-1,TRBD1,.,TGCAGTGCTGACTCAGGGGGGCCCACTGAAGCTTTCTTT,CSADSGGPTEAFF
TRBV20-1,TRBJ2-1,.,few,TGCAGTGCGAAGAACCAAGCGGAGGAGCAGTTCTTC,CSAKNQAEEQFF
TRBV6-1,TRBJ2-3,.,few,TGTGCCAGCGGTCCCCGCACAGATACGCAGTATTTT,CASGPRTDTQYF
TRBV24-1,TRBJ2-1,TRBD2,.,TGTGCCACCCCTTATAGCGGGAGGAGGGGAGAGCAGTTCTTC,CATPYSGRRGEQFF
TRBV7-6,TRBJ2-6,TRBD1,.,TGTGCCAGCAGTACAGGGGTCTCTGGGGCCAACGTCCTGACTTTC,CASSTGVSGANVLTF
TRBV28,TRBJ1-1,.,.,TGTGCCAGCAGTCTCCGACCACAGAGCGCTGAAGCTTTCTTT,CASSLRPQSAEAFF
TRBV7-2,TRBJ1-1,.,.,TGTGCCAGCAGCTTAGAAGGGCAGGGCACTGAAGCTTTCTTT,CASSLEGQGTEAFF
TRBV24-1,TRBJ2-1,.,.,TGTGCCACCCAGCGGCACTCCCAAGCACGGGAGCAGTTCTTC,CATQRHSQAREQFF
TRBV20-1,TRBJ2-1,TRBD1,.,TGCAGTGCTAGAGATTACAGGGGGACAGTGGGTTACTTC,CSARDYRGTVGYF
TRBV20-1,TRBJ1-2,.,few,TGCAGTGCTGGGGACGGGCGTAGGGATGGCTACACCTTC,CSAGDGRRDGYTF
TRBV28,TRBJ2-5,.,few,TGTGCCAGCAGTTCCATACTCCGTTCCTGGGAGACCCAGTACTTC,CASSSILRSWETQYF
TRBV15,TRBJ2-3,.,few,TGTGCCACCAGAGGCGGACCGGGACATCTCACAGATACACAGTATTTT,CATRGGPGHLTDTQYF
TRBV3-1,TRBJ1-1,.,few,TGTGCCAGCAGCCGCAACAGGGAAGTTGCTGAAGCTTTCTTT,CASSRNREVAEAFF
TRBV20-1,TRBJ2-1,.,.,TGCAGTGCTAGGGAGGGACAGCTGAGACAGTTCTTC,CSAREGQLRQFF